One sample yielded the 8 T cell receptor beta chains listed below, sequenced in a study of T cell repertoires in cytomegalovirus infection. For these TCRs, the target antigens are not known. TCRdb re-analysed the reads in MiXCR, keeping a single row per CDR3 protein. The table records about 830,000 distinct CDR3 sequences, approximately 29% of them present only once. The material sequenced was cultured CD8+ T cells from PBMCs, taken from culture after CMV antigen stimulation. The receptors shown here come from a human donor in good health (CMV status not recorded). Some clones in this sample may be carry-over from other donors' samples.

The chain recombines TRBV6-2 or TRBV6-3 with TRBJ1-2, with D uncertain. CDR3 size: 12 residues. Trimming took off 6 bases at V and 6 bases at J, with 11 bases between the two ends. In germline, CDR1 is MNHEY, CDR2 SVGEGT. CDR3 in amino acids: CASSAGDHGYTF. The DNA of the CDR3 is TGTGCCAGCAGCGCCGGGGATCATGGCTACACCTTC.

V and J are TRBV7-4 and TRBJ2-1, with TRBD1 identical over 8 bases. CDR1 SGHVT and CDR2 SQSDAQ come from the germline V gene. This CDR3 spans 15 amino acids. J lost 3 bases, V lost 4 bases, and 5 bases had no gene match. CDR3 DNA sequence: TGTGCCAGCAGCTCGGACAGGGAACACTACAATGAGCAGTTCTTC. Its protein is CASSSDREHYNEQFF.

The rearrangement uses TRBV7-2 and TRBJ2-3, with 7 bases matching TRBD1. Germline V lookup: CDR1 SGHTA, CDR2 FQGNSA. The length of the CDR3 is 14 residues. The V and J ends lost 3 bases and 4 bases, in that order; junction bases with no gene match: 4. CDR3: CASSLQQGSDTQYF. The CDR3 DNA is TGTGCCAGCAGCTTGCAACAGGGGTCAGATACGCAGTATTTT.

This clonotype has a handful of counts. The chain recombines TRBV19 with TRBJ1-5; D is unclear. The CDR3 loop spans 16 amino acids. Germline CDR1 reads LNHDA; CDR2 reads SQIVND (reference sequence). Trimming removed 1 base at V and 0 bases at J, with 10 bases between. Written as DNA, the CDR3 is TGTGCCAGTAGTATAGTTTCGAGGGATAGCAATCAGCCCCAGCATTTT. Its translation: CASSIVSRDSNQPQHF.

This clonotype was found many times. J is TRBJ2-3 and V is TRBV7-8, with 8 bases identical to TRBD2. Looked up from germline, CDR1 is SGHVS and CDR2 is FQNEAQ. Trimming took 5 bases from V and 4 from J; bases not matched to a gene: 8. The CDR3 extends over 15 amino acids. The CDR3 coding sequence is TGTGCCAGCAGCGCCCGGGGGGGCCGCGCAGATACGCAGTATTTT. It codes for CASSARGGRADTQYF.

This clonotype was counted at least ten times. V usage is TRBV7-9 and J usage is TRBJ1-5; D remains unclear. Germline V gives CDR1 SEHNR, CDR2 FQNEAQ (reference sequence). V lost 4 bases to trimming and J lost 5 bases, with 21 bases between them. CDR3 size: 17 residues. Here the CDR3 DNA reads TGTGCCAGCAGCTCCCCGGTCGGCCCAGAAAGGGATCAGCCCCAGCATTTT. This encodes CASSSPVGPERDQPQHF. Complete variable domain (other parts from reference TRBV7-9 and TRBJ1-5): DTGVSQNPRHKITKRGQNVTFRCDPISEHNRLYWYRQTLGQGPEFLTYFQNEAQLEKSRLLSDRFSAERPKGSFSTLEIQRTEQGDSAMYLCASSSPVGPERDQPQHFGDGTRLSIL.

To note about this clonotype: The junction departs from germline at one end; a sequencing error may be responsible. The chain recombines TRBV5-3 with TRBJ2-6; no clear D. TRBV5-3 is given ORF status, its function remaining uncertain. The CDR3 covers 18 residues. The DNA of the CDR3 is TGTGCCAGCAGCTTGACTGATTGGGGATATGCTGGGGCCAACGTCCTGACTTTC. This translates into CASSLTDWGYAGANVLTF.

This clonotype was seen repeatedly, ten times or more. The chain couples TRBV7-9 to TRBJ2-3, with 10 positions matching TRBD2. Per germline, CDR1 SEHNR and CDR2 FQNEAQ (reference sequence). The CDR3 runs 17 residues. The junction had 12 bases not matched to a gene; V was cut back by 6 bases and J by 3 bases. CDR3 nucleotide sequence: TGTGCCAGCAGTCCCCCAGAAGCGGGGGGGTGGACAGATACGCAGTATTTT. This translates into CASSPPEAGGWTDTQYF.